A single sample is the source of the 13 T cell receptor beta chains below, sequenced in a study of CD8+CD57+ T cells in acquired aplastic anemia. Patients selected for sequencing had displayed CD8+CD57+ cell expansion by flow cytometry. Genomic DNA, serving as template, underwent TCR beta VDJ and CDR3 profiling. Using its own MiXCR run on the reads, TCRdb lists one record per CDR3 protein. The sample includes about 160,000 distinct CDR3 sequences, 45% to 55% of them seen just once. Sequencing input: sorted CD4+, CD8+, or CD8+CD57+ T cells (not recorded which) from PBMCs. These receptor sequences come from a human donor with aplastic anemia.

At least ten counts were recorded for this clonotype. The chain joins TRBV9 to TRBJ1-1; D not certain. The CDR3 runs to 12 residues. Looked up from germline, CDR1 is SGDLS and CDR2 is YYNGEE. Trimming removed 7 bases at V and 1 base at J, with 8 bases between. CDR3 residues: CASQGPNTEAFF. In nucleotides, the CDR3 is TGTGCCAGCCAAGGACCGAACACTGAAGCTTTCTTT.

This clonotype showed up many times. The chain employs TRBV25-1 and TRBJ2-1, with D possibly TRBD2 on 5 matching bases. The ends were cut back, 0 bases at V and 4 bases at J, with 7 bases in the middle. From germline, CDR1 is MGHDK and CDR2 SYGVNS. CDR3 size: 14 residues. The CDR3 is CASSEYGLYNEQFF. The DNA for the CDR3 is TGTGCCAGCAGTGAATACGGACTTTACAATGAGCAGTTCTTC.

With respect to this clonotype: With a much larger clone just one base away, this may be a read error. The chain joins TRBV5-6 to TRBJ2-1; D gene ambiguous. The germline gives CDR1 SGHDT, CDR2 YYEEEE. This CDR3 spans 13 amino acids. The CDR3 loop reads CASSIGLYNERFF. Written as DNA, the CDR3 is TGTGCCAGCAGTATTGGCCTCTACAATGAGCGGTTCTTC.

The V call is TRBV24-1, the J call TRBJ2-1; 8 bases are shared with TRBD2. V lost 4 bases, J lost 7 bases, and 14 bases stayed unmatched. CDR1 KGHDR and CDR2 SFDVKD come from the germline V gene. The CDR3 covers 17 residues. In DNA, the CDR3 is TGTGCCACCAGTGAACACAAAGCGGGAGCACGTTTGAATGAGCAGTTCTTC. It translates to CATSEHKAGARLNEQFF.

The chain is built from TRBV20-1 and TRBJ2-3; 8 bases agree with TRBD1. V lost 0 bases to trimming and J lost 6 bases; unmatched junction nucleotides: 11. CDR3 length: 16 residues. Germline V gives CDR1 DFQATT, CDR2 SNEGSKA (reference sequence). The CDR3 DNA follows: TGCAGTGCTAGAGATCCAGACAGGGGACGTGTGGATACGCAGTATTTT. This encodes CSARDPDRGRVDTQYF.

The V gene is TRBV29-1, the J gene TRBJ2-1; 8 positions match TRBD2. This CDR3 is built from 12 residues. Germline values: CDR1 SQVTM, CDR2 ANQGSEA. The CDR3 nucleotides are TGCAGTACTAGCGGCTCCTACAATGAGCAGTTCTTC. Its translation: CSTSGSYNEQFF.

The chain combines TRBV30 with TRBJ1-5, with D hard to call. Germline V gene sequence: CDR1 GTSNPN, CDR2 SVGIG (reference sequence). Trimming shortened V by 0 bases and J by 3 bases, and 9 bases separated the two germline ends. CDR3 length: 14 amino acids. The CDR3 DNA reads as TGTGCCTGGAGTGTACACGGACCCAATCAGCCCCAGCATTTT. This sequence encodes CAWSVHGPNQPQHF.

This clonotype was detected only a few times. This chain links TRBV24-1 with TRBJ2-5; 8 positions match TRBD1. CDR1 KGHDR and CDR2 SFDVKD come from the germline V gene. There are 15 residues in the CDR3. V dropped 2 bases and J dropped 5; count of bases not matched to a gene: 6. The CDR3 sequence: CATSDSPGGEETQYF. CDR3 nucleotide sequence: TGTGCCACCAGTGATTCGCCAGGGGGCGAGGAGACCCAGTACTTC.

This clonotype has a handful of counts. V is TRBV18 and J is TRBJ2-5, with a tentative D call TRBD2 (5 bases). Trimming pared 2 bases from V and 2 bases from J, leaving 6 bases between. Germline-derived CDR1 and CDR2 are KGHSH and LQKENI. This CDR3 has 13 residues. Here the CDR3 DNA reads TGTGCCAGCTCACCAGGAGGACAAGAGACCCAGTACTTC. It encodes CASSPGGQETQYF.

This clonotype was counted at least ten times. The rearrangement joins TRBV7-9 to TRBJ1-6; no definite D call. Trimming stripped 5 bases from V and 2 bases from J, with 22 bases between. Germline V lookup: CDR1 SEHNR, CDR2 FQNEAQ (reference sequence). This CDR3 is 19 amino acids long. The CDR3 protein is CASSASLIAEPPYNSPLHF. In nucleotides, the CDR3 is TGTGCCAGCAGCGCAAGTCTTATCGCCGAACCGCCCTATAATTCACCCCTCCACTTT.

This clonotype turned up a few times. The chain couples TRBV20-1 to TRBJ1-1; D is unclear. The CDR3 runs to 12 residues. V lost 6 bases to trimming and J lost 1 base, with 9 bases between them. Germline-derived CDR1 and CDR2 are DFQATT and SNEGSKA (reference sequence). This CDR3 is CSAHRSNTEAFF. CDR3 coding DNA: TGCAGTGCCCACCGTTCGAACACTGAAGCTTTCTTT.

This clonotype came up a few times. The chain joins TRBV9 to TRBJ2-3; D remains unclear. The V and J ends lost 1 base and 2 bases respectively, with 2 bases between them. This CDR3 spans 12 amino acids. The germline gives CDR1 SGDLS, CDR2 YYNGEE. As DNA, the CDR3 is TGTGCCAGCAGCGTAAACACAGATACGCAGTATTTT. As protein: CASSVNTDTQYF.

This clonotype occurred once. This could be a read error, since a much larger clone is one nucleotide away. The rearrangement joins TRBV13 to TRBJ1-1; the D is unclear. Per germline, CDR1 PRHDT and CDR2 FYEKMQ (reference sequence). The CDR3 sequence is 13 residues long. The chain's CDR3 is CASSFRLNTGAFF. The CDR3 bases are TGCGCCAGCAGCTTCCGATTAAACACTGGAGCTTTCTTT. Drawing the rest from reference TRBV13 and TRBJ1-1, the complete variable domain is AAGVIQSPRHLIKEKRETATLKCYPIPRHDTVYWYQQGPGQDPQFLISFYEKMQSDKGSIPDRFSAQQFSDYHSELNMSSLELGDSALYFCASSFRLNTGAFFGQGTRLTVV.